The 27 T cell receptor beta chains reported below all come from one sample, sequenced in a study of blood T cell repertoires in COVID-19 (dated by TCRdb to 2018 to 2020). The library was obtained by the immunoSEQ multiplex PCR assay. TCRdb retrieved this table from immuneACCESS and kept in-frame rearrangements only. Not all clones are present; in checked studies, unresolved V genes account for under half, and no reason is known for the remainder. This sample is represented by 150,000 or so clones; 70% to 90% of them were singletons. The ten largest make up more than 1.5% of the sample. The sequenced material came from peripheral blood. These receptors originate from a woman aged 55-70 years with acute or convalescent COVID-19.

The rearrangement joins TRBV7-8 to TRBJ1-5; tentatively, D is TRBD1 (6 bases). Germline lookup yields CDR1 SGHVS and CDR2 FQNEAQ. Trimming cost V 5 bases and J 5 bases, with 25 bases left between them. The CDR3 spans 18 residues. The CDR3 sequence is CASSPPPMGTLADQPQHF. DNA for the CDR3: TGTGCCAGCAGCCCGCCCCCGATGGGGACATTAGCCGATCAGCCCCAGCATTTT.

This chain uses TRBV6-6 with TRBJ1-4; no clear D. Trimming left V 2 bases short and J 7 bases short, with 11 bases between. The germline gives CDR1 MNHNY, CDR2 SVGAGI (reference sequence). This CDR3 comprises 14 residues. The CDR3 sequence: CASSYGGDGEKLFF. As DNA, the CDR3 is TGTGCCAGCAGTTACGGCGGTGACGGTGAAAAACTGTTTTTT.

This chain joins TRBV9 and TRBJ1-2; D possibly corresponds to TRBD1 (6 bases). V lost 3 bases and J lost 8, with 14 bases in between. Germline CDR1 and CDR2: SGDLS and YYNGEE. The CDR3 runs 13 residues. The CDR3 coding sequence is TGTGCCAGCAGCGAGGTGGACAGTATGGGCTACACCTTC. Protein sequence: CASSEVDSMGYTF.

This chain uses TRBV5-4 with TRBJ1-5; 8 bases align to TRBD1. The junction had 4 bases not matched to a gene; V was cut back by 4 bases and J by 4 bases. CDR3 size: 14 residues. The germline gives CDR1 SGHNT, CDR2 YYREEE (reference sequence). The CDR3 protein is CASSITGGNQPQHF. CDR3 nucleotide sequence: TGTGCCAGCAGCATCACAGGGGGAAATCAGCCCCAGCATTTT.

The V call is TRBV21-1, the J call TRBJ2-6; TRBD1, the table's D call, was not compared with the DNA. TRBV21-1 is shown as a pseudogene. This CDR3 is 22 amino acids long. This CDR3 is CASSKPKAWTDEKSSGANVLTF. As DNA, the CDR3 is TGTGCCAGCAGCAAACCTAAAGCATGGACAGACGAAAAAAGCTCTGGGGCCAACGTCCTGACTTTC.

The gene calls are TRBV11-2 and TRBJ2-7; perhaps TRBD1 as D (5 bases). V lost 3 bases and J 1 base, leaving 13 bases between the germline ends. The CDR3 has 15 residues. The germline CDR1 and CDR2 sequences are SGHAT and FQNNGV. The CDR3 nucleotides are TGTGCCAGCAGCTTTCTTCAGGGTCTGTCCTACGAGCAGTACTTC. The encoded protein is CASSFLQGLSYEQYF.

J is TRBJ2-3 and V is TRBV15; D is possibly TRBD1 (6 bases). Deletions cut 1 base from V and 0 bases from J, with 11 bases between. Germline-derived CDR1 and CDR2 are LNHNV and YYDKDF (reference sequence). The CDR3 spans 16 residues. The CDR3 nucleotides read TGTGCCACCAGCAGAGCCGGACAGTTAAGCACAGATACGCAGTATTTT. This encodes CATSRAGQLSTDTQYF.

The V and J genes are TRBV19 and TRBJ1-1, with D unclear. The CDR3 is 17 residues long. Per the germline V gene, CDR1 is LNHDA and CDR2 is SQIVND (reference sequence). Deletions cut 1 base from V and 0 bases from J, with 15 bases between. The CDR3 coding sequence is TGTGCCAGTAGTATAGGCCGAAGTTGGCAGATGAACACTGAAGCTTTCTTT. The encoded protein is CASSIGRSWQMNTEAFF.

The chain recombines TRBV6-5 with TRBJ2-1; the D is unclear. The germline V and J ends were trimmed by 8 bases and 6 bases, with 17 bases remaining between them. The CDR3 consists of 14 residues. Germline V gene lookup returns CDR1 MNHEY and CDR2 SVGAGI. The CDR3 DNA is TGTGCCAGCGGCGATACTACGGCCCGCAATGAGCAGTTCTTC. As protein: CASGDTTARNEQFF.

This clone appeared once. The CDR3 DNA reads as TGTGCCAGCAGCCACAGGGTGGATCAGCCCCAGCATTTT. This translates into CASSHRVDQPQHF. This sequence joins TRBV27 and TRBJ1-5; a possible D gene is TRBD1 (6 bases). The CDR3 spans 13 residues. The V end was cut by 6 bases, the J end by 5 bases, with 11 bases between. The V gene's germline CDR1 is MNHEY and CDR2 SMNVEV (reference sequence).

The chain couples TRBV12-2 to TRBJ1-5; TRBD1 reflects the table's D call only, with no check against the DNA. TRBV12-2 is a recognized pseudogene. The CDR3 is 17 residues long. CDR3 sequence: CASRLISTKGDNQPQHF. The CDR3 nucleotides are TGTGCAAGTCGCTTAATCTCAACAAAAGGGGACAATCAGCCCCAGCATTTT.

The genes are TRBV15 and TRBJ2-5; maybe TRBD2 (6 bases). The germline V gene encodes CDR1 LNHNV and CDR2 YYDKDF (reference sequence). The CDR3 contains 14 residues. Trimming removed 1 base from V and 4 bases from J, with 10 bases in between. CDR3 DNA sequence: TGTGCCACCAGCAGAGGGAGGGGCCCAGAGACCCAGTACTTC. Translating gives CATSRGRGPETQYF.

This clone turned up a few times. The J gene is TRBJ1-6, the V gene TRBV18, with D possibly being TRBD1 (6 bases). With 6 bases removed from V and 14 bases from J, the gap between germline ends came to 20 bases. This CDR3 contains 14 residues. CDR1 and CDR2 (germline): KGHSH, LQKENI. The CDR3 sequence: CASSTGQPNWALHF. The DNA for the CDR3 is TGTGCCAGCTCTACAGGACAGCCCAATTGGGCCCTCCACTTT.

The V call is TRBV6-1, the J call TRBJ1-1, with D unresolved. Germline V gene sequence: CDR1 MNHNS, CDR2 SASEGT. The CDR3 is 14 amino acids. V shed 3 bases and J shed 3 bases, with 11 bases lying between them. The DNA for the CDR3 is TGTGCCAGCAGTGAGGGAGGGCGGGACACTGAAGCTTTCTTT. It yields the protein CASSEGGRDTEAFF.

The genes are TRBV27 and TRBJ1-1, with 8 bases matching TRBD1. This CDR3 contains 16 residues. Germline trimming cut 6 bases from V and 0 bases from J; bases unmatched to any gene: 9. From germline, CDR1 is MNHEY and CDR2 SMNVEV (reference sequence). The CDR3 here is CASRRGTGKMNTEAFF. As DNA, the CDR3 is TGTGCCAGCAGACGAGGGACAGGTAAAATGAACACTGAAGCTTTCTTT.

Written as DNA, the CDR3 is TGTGCCAGCAGCTTAGACAGGGGAGCTGACGAGCAGTACTTC. Its protein is CASSLDRGADEQYF. The chain couples TRBV5-4 to TRBJ2-7; 8 nucleotides match TRBD1. The CDR3 contains 14 residues. Per germline, CDR1 SGHNT and CDR2 YYREEE (reference sequence). V shed 2 bases, J shed 5 bases, and the junction held 6 bases outside the gene matches.

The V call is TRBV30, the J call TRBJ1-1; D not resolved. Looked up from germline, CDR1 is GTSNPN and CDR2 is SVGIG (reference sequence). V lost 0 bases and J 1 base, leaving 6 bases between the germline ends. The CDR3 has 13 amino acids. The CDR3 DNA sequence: TGTGCCTGGAGTGTTCAATCGAACACTGAAGCTTTCTTT. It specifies CAWSVQSNTEAFF.

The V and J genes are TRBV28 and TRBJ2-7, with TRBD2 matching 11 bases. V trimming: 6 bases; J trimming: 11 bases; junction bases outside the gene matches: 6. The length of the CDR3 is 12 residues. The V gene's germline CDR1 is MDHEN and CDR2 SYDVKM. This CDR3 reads CASRSGLAVEYF. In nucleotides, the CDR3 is TGTGCCAGCAGATCGGGACTAGCGGTGGAGTACTTC.

The CDR3 reads CASSLEGTSLRFF. The CDR3 region has the DNA TGCGCCAGCAGCTTGGAAGGGACTAGCCTTCGGTTCTTC. The gene calls are TRBV5-1 and TRBJ2-1; 9 bases align to TRBD2. This CDR3 comprises 13 residues. CDR1 and CDR2 from the germline V gene are SGHRS and YFSETQ. With 0 bases clipped from V and 15 bases from J, the junction kept 7 bases outside the gene matches.

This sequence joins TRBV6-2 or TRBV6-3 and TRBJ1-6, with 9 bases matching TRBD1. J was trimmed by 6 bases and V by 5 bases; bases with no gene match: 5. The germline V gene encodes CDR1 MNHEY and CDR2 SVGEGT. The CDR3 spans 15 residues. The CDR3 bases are TGTGCCAGCAGTCCAGGACAGGGGAGTAATTCACCCCTCCACTTT. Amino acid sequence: CASSPGQGSNSPLHF.

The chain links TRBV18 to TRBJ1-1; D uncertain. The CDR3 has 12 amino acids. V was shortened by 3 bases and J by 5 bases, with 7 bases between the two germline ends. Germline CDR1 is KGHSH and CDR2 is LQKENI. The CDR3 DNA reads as TGTGCCAGCTCACCGGAGGGTACTGAAGCTTTCTTT. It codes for CASSPEGTEAFF. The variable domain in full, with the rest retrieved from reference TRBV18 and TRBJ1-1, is NAGVMQNPRHLVRRRGQEARLRCSPMKGHSHVYWYRQLPEEGLKFMVYLQKENIIDESGMPKERFSAEFPKEGPSILRIQQVVRGDSAAYFCASSPEGTEAFFGQGTRLTVV.

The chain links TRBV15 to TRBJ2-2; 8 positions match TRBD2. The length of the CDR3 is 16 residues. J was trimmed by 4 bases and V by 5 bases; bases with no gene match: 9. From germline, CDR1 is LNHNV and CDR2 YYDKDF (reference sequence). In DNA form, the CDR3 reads TGTGCCACCAGCCCGAACGGGAGGGGGGCCACCGGGGAGCTGTTTTTT. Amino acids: CATSPNGRGATGELFF.

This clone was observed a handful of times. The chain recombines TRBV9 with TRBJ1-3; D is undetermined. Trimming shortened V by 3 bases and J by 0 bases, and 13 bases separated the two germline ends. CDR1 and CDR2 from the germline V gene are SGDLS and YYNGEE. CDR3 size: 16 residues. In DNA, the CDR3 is TGTGCCAGCAGCGAGTCTCCGGGTCACTCTGGAAACACCATATATTTT. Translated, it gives CASSESPGHSGNTIYF.

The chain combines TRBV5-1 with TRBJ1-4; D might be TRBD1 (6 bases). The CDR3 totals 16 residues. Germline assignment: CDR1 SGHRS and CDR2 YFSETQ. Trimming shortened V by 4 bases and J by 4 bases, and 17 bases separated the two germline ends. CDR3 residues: CASSPTSGAFNEKLFF. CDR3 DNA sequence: TGCGCCAGCAGCCCGACCTCAGGGGCCTTTAATGAAAAACTGTTTTTT.

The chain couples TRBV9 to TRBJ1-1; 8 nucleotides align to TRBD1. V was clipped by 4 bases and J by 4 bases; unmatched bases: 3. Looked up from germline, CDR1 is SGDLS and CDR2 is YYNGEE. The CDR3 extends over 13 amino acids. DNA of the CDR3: TGTGCCAGCAGCTTTACAGGGGGCACTGAAGCTTTCTTT. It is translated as CASSFTGGTEAFF.

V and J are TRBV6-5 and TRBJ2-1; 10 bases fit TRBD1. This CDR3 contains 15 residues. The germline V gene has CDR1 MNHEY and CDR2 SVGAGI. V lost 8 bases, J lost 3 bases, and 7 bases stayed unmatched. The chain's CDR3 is CASLTRDRGYNEQFF. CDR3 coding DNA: TGTGCCAGCCTGACGCGGGACAGGGGCTACAATGAGCAGTTCTTC.

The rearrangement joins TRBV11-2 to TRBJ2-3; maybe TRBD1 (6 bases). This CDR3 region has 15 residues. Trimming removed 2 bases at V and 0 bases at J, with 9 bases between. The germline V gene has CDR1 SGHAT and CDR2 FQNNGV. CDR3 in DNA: TGTGCCAGCAGCTTAAGGGGGTCTAGCACAGATACGCAGTATTTT. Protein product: CASSLRGSSTDTQYF. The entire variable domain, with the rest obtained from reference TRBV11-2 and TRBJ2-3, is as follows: EAGVAQSPRYKIIEKRQSVAFWCNPISGHATLYWYQQILGQGPKLLIQFQNNGVVDDSQLPKDRFSAERLKGVDSTLKIQPAKLEDSAVYLCASSLRGSSTDTQYFGPGTRLTVL.